One and the same sample provided the 25 T cell receptor beta chains below, sequenced in a study of cytomegalovirus exposure and HLA in healthy donors. The study ran its PCR with 60 Vbeta and 13 Jbeta primers. The repertoire was sequenced with immunoSEQ multiplex PCR; TCRdb's copy has only in-frame clones and lacks some. The table shows roughly 150,000 clones, with around a tenth occurring only once. Input material: PBMCs. These receptors were taken from a man aged 50 to 60 in good health and CMV-seronegative.

The genes are TRBV5-1 and TRBJ2-2; 10 nucleotides match TRBD1. Germline CDR1 is SGHRS and CDR2 is YFSETQ. J lost 0 bases, V lost 0 bases, and 2 bases had no gene match. This CDR3 is 17 amino acids long. CDR3 in DNA: TGCGCCAGCAGCTTGGTGGGACAGGGGACGAACACCGGGGAGCTGTTTTTT. Translating it yields CASSLVGQGTNTGELFF.

This clone has only a few counts. This rearrangement joins TRBV5-4 to TRBJ2-3, with a tentative D call TRBD2 (7 bases). V was cut by 0 bases and J by 7 bases, with 12 bases left in between. Germline CDR1 SGHNT, CDR2 YYREEE (reference sequence). The CDR3 covers 14 residues. CDR3 residues: CASSLGGGANTQYF. CDR3 sequence (DNA): TGTGCCAGCAGCTTGGGTGGGGGGGCTAATACGCAGTATTTT.

V and J are TRBV2 and TRBJ1-2; a weak D match, TRBD1 (5 bases). The CDR3 extends over 12 amino acids. CDR1 is SNHLY, CDR2 FYNNEI, per germline. Trimming pared 6 bases from V and 6 bases from J, leaving 11 bases between. CDR3: CASSGGLDGYTF. CDR3 nucleotides: TGTGCCAGCAGCGGGGGGTTGGATGGCTACACCTTC.

The sample holds a few counts of this clone. The gene calls are TRBV11-3 and TRBJ2-3; 8 bases are a match to TRBD2. CDR1 is SGHNT and CDR2 is YENEEA in the germline V gene. Trimming removed 3 bases from V and 4 bases from J; junction bases left unmatched: 6. CDR3 length equals 15 residues. The CDR3 here is CASSFSGRKSDTQYF. CDR3 nucleotides: TGTGCCAGCAGCTTCAGCGGGAGAAAATCAGATACGCAGTATTTT. Looking up the rest from reference TRBV11-3 and TRBJ2-3 gives the full variable domain: EAGVVQSPRYKIIEKKQPVAFWCNPISGHNTLYWYLQNLGQGPELLIRYENEEAVDDSQLPKDRFSAERLKGVDSTLKIQPAELGDSAVYLCASSFSGRKSDTQYFGPGTRLTVL.

The chain links TRBV2 to TRBJ2-3, with 9 bases lining up with TRBD1. Germline CDR1 reads SNHLY; CDR2 reads FYNNEI. After removal of 4 bases from V and 5 bases from J, the junction contained 7 bases not matched to a gene. This CDR3 is built from 15 residues. The CDR3 protein is CASSGVQGAGDTQYF. DNA of the CDR3: TGTGCCAGCAGTGGTGTACAGGGGGCTGGAGATACGCAGTATTTT.

This rearrangement joins TRBV6-6 to TRBJ2-7; 9 bases align to TRBD1. The CDR3 extends over 15 amino acids. Germline V lookup: CDR1 MNHNY, CDR2 SVGAGI (reference sequence). Trimming removed 5 bases from V and 1 base from J; junction bases left unmatched: 6. This CDR3 reads CASSLRDRVSYEQYF. DNA for the CDR3: TGTGCCAGCAGTCTCCGGGACAGGGTATCCTACGAGCAGTACTTC.

The rearrangement uses TRBV23-1 and TRBJ1-6, with a tentative D call TRBD1 (5 bases). TRBV23-1 is an open reading frame, and its role is uncertain. Trimming stripped 4 bases from V and 6 bases from J, with 19 bases between. The CDR3 totals 17 residues. DNA of the CDR3: TGCGCCAGCAGTCGTATCAGGGAATTCGTCTCTAATTCACCCCTCCACTTT. As protein: CASSRIREFVSNSPLHF.

This clone was observed a handful of times. J is TRBJ1-2 and V is TRBV18, with 8 bases lining up with TRBD1. This CDR3 comprises 15 residues. With 2 bases clipped from V and 6 bases from J, the junction kept 8 bases outside the gene matches. Per germline, CDR1 KGHSH and CDR2 LQKENI. The CDR3 DNA reads as TGTGCCAGCTCACCATCCGGACAGGGAGGAAATGGCTACACCTTC. Protein sequence: CASSPSGQGGNGYTF.

This clone has more than one count but fewer than ten. The rearrangement links TRBV5-1 to TRBJ2-5; D unresolved. Judging by the DNA end, TRBJ2-7 fits better; the J call may be wrong. Germline lookup yields CDR1 SGHRS and CDR2 YFSETQ. The CDR3 loop spans 13 amino acids. The CDR3 loop reads CASSLVAPYEQYF. The CDR3 DNA reads TGCGCCAGCAGCTTGGTTGCACCCTACGAGCAGTACTTC.

This clone appeared a few times. V usage is TRBV29-1 and J usage is TRBJ1-4; D might be TRBD1 (5 bases). The V gene lost 6 bases and the J gene lost 6 bases, with 11 bases spanning the gap. From germline, CDR1 is SQVTM and CDR2 ANQGSEA. CDR3 length: 12 residues. CDR3 DNA: TGCAGCGTCTCAGGAGGGGATGAAAAACTGTTTTTT. It translates to CSVSGGDEKLFF.

This chain uses TRBV5-1 with TRBJ2-2; D is possibly TRBD2 (6 bases). The V end was cut by 7 bases, the J end by 4 bases, with 14 bases between. The germline V gene has CDR1 SGHRS and CDR2 YFSETQ. The length of the CDR3 is 14 residues. CDR3 sequence: CASGDGRSTGELFF. In nucleotides, the CDR3 is TGCGCCAGCGGCGACGGGAGAAGCACCGGGGAGCTGTTTTTT.

This clone was counted only a few times. The chain carries TRBV6-1 and TRBJ2-4, with a tentative D call TRBD1 (5 bases). Per the germline V gene, CDR1 is MNHNS and CDR2 is SASEGT. V was pared by 5 bases and J by 4 bases, with 9 bases between. The CDR3 totals 13 residues. Here the CDR3 reads CASSPQVKNIQYF. The DNA of the CDR3 is TGTGCCAGCAGTCCACAGGTGAAAAACATTCAGTACTTC.

This clone showed up just a few times. This chain uses TRBV11-1 with TRBJ1-1; 12 bases are shared with TRBD1. CDR1 is SGHAT and CDR2 is FQDESV in the germline V gene (reference sequence). The V and J ends lost 4 bases and 4 bases, in that order; junction bases with no gene match: 1. CDR3 size: 14 residues. DNA for the CDR3: TGTGCCAGCAGCTCGGGACAGGGGGCCACTGAAGCTTTCTTT. It translates to CASSSGQGATEAFF.

The chain carries TRBV28 and TRBJ2-3, with a possible D match to TRBD2 (6 bases). V lost 10 bases to trimming and J lost 5 bases, with 28 bases between them. Germline values: CDR1 MDHEN, CDR2 SYDVKM. CDR3 length: 17 amino acids. The CDR3 region has the DNA TGTGCCACGCAGGAGGGGACGGGGCGGGGTTCGGGAGATACGCAGTATTTT. Translated, it gives CATQEGTGRGSGDTQYF.

This clone has more than one count but fewer than ten. The CDR3 DNA reads TGCGCCAGCAGTTCGGACATCAGCAGGGAGCAGTTCTTC. It codes for CASSSDISREQFF. The chain carries TRBV10-1 and TRBJ2-1; possibly TRBD1 for D (5 bases). There are 13 residues in the CDR3. Per the germline V gene, CDR1 is WNHNN and CDR2 is SYGVQD (reference sequence). V lost 5 bases and J 10 bases, leaving 15 bases between the germline ends.

The V gene is TRBV5-1, the J gene TRBJ1-4; D unclear. CDR3 size: 16 residues. Germline CDR1 is SGHRS and CDR2 is YFSETQ. Deletions cut 0 bases from V and 0 bases from J, with 9 bases between. The CDR3, as DNA: TGCGCCAGCAGCTTGGATGGCACAGCAACTAATGAAAAACTGTTTTTT. Protein sequence: CASSLDGTATNEKLFF.

This clone was detected only a few times. CDR3 amino acids: CASSLGQVSGWTEAFF. CDR3 nucleotides: TGTGCCAGCAGCTTAGGACAGGTTAGTGGTTGGACTGAAGCTTTCTTT. The gene calls are TRBV5-6 and TRBJ1-1, with 7 bases identical to TRBD1. V lost 2 bases, J lost 5 bases, and 12 bases stayed unmatched. CDR1 is SGHDT and CDR2 is YYEEEE in the germline V gene. CDR3 length equals 16 residues.

V and J are TRBV6-5 and TRBJ2-1; 9 nucleotides align to TRBD2. From germline, CDR1 is MNHEY and CDR2 SVGAGI. V was clipped by 6 bases and J by 2 bases; unmatched bases: 5. The CDR3 extends over 15 amino acids. The CDR3 loop reads CASRDGLAPYNEQFF. Written as DNA, the CDR3 is TGTGCCAGCAGGGATGGACTAGCGCCCTACAATGAGCAGTTCTTC.

This clone was picked up a small number of times. The chain has TRBV2 and TRBJ2-3; 10 nucleotides line up with TRBD1. The CDR3 extends over 14 amino acids. With V trimmed by 4 bases and J by 3 bases, 1 base remained unmatched. Germline CDR1 SNHLY, CDR2 FYNNEI. In nucleotides, the CDR3 is TGTGCCAGCAGTGCGGACAGGGGGACAGATACGCAGTATTTT. Amino acid sequence: CASSADRGTDTQYF.

The rearrangement joins TRBV18 to TRBJ2-3; tentative D call: TRBD1 (6 bases). The CDR3 consists of 15 residues. Trimming shortened V by 6 bases and J by 0 bases, and 13 bases separated the two germline ends. CDR1 is KGHSH and CDR2 is LQKENI in the germline V gene. The CDR3 here is CASSPGTRSTDTQYF. For the CDR3, the DNA is TGTGCCAGCTCTCCCGGGACACGAAGCACAGATACGCAGTATTTT.

This clone turned up a few times. CDR3 nucleotide sequence: TGCGCCAGCAGCCAAGATCGTGGGGGCGCGGTCACTGAAGCTTTCTTT. It translates to CASSQDRGGAVTEAFF. The rearrangement uses TRBV4-1 and TRBJ1-1; D is perhaps TRBD1 (6 bases). V dropped 0 bases and J dropped 4 bases, with 15 bases sitting between them. Germline V gene sequence: CDR1 MGHRA, CDR2 YSYEKL. The CDR3 sequence is 16 residues long.

The V call is TRBV6-6, the J call TRBJ2-7, with 9 bases aligning to TRBD1. Germline CDR1 reads MNHNY; CDR2 reads SVGAGI (reference sequence). The CDR3 spans 14 residues. J was trimmed by 6 bases and V by 6 bases; bases with no gene match: 9. In nucleotides, the CDR3 is TGTGCCAGCAGGGACACCGGGACAGGGAGCGAGCAGTACTTC. It translates to CASRDTGTGSEQYF.

This chain uses TRBV5-1 with TRBJ1-4, with TRBD1 matching over 7 bases. The V and J ends lost 1 base and 1 base, in that order; junction bases with no gene match: 1. From germline, CDR1 is SGHRS and CDR2 YFSETQ. The CDR3 totals 15 residues. The CDR3 nucleotides are TGCGCCAGCAGCTTGACAGGGGTAACTAATGAAAAACTGTTTTTT. Encoded protein: CASSLTGVTNEKLFF.

The chain is built from TRBV5-1 and TRBJ2-5; 12 bases are a match to TRBD2. This CDR3 comprises 14 residues. Per the germline V gene, CDR1 is SGHRS and CDR2 is YFSETQ. The V and J ends lost 5 bases and 2 bases, in that order; junction bases with no gene match: 1. The chain's CDR3 is CASRLAGGQETQYF. Written as DNA, the CDR3 is TGCGCCAGCAGGCTAGCGGGGGGGCAAGAGACCCAGTACTTC.

In its sample, this clone was seen a few times. Different DNA sequences within this sample yield the same CDR3. V usage is TRBV18 and J usage is TRBJ1-1, with a possible D match to TRBD1 (6 bases). The CDR3 totals 13 residues. The V gene lost 6 bases and the J gene lost 2 bases, with 10 bases spanning the gap. Germline values: CDR1 KGHSH, CDR2 LQKENI. The CDR3 region is CASSRTDNTEAFF. The DNA of the CDR3 is TGTGCCAGCTCCCGGACAGACAACACTGAAGCTTTCTTT.